This passage covers 20 T cell receptor beta chains from one sample sequenced in a study of blood T cell repertoires in COVID-19. The method was immunoSEQ multiplex PCR; TCRdb's version includes in-frame clones alone and lacks a portion of them. The sample records some 160,000 clones, roughly 85% being singletons. Sequencing used PBMCs or T cells enriched from blood (not recorded which). These receptors were obtained from a woman between 65 and 79 years old in a cohort exposed to, infected with or recovered from COVID-19 (not recorded which).

The chain is built from TRBV2 and TRBJ1-6; D is ambiguous. With 9 bases removed from V and 6 bases from J, the gap between germline ends came to 12 bases. CDR1 SNHLY and CDR2 FYNNEI come from the germline V gene. This CDR3 spans 13 amino acids. The CDR3 sequence: CAREGRPNSPLHF. The CDR3 bases are TGTGCCAGGGAGGGCAGGCCTAATTCACCCCTCCACTTT.

The chain is built from TRBV28 and TRBJ2-3; the match to TRBD2 covers 11 bases. The J segment lost 3 bases and the V segment lost 10 bases, leaving 0 bases of the junction unmatched. Germline CDR1 reads MDHEN; CDR2 reads SYDVKM. The CDR3 sequence is 12 residues long. CDR3 protein: CATSGRTDTQYF. The CDR3 coding sequence is TGTGCCACTAGCGGGAGGACAGATACGCAGTATTTT.

The rearrangement uses TRBV9 and TRBJ1-3; D unresolved. Germline CDR1 and CDR2: SGDLS and YYNGEE. This CDR3 has 19 amino acids. V lost 3 bases, J lost 0 bases, and 22 bases lay in between. The CDR3 is CASSAKDPLGRLSGNTIYF. The CDR3 DNA is TGTGCCAGCAGCGCCAAGGACCCTCTTGGGAGGCTCTCTGGAAACACCATATATTTT.

V is TRBV6-5 and J is TRBJ1-2; TRBD1 matches at 8 bases. CDR3 length equals 14 residues. Looked up from germline, CDR1 is MNHEY and CDR2 is SVGAGI. V dropped 8 bases and J dropped 7; count of bases not matched to a gene: 12. The CDR3 sequence is CASGFTGGSGGYTF. The CDR3 nucleotides read TGTGCCAGCGGCTTTACAGGGGGAAGCGGTGGCTACACCTTC.

The V gene is TRBV7-2, the J gene TRBJ2-1; TRBD1 matches 7 bases. The CDR3 has 15 amino acids. J lost 8 bases, V lost 1 base, and 8 bases had no gene match. The V gene's germline CDR1 is SGHTA and CDR2 FQGNSA. This CDR3 reads CASSLGQGIIDEQFF. The CDR3 DNA reads TGTGCCAGCAGCTTAGGACAGGGTATCATCGATGAGCAGTTCTTC. Variable domain in full (rest from reference TRBV7-2 and TRBJ2-1): GAGVSQSPSNKVTEKGKDVELRCDPISGHTALYWYRQSLGQGLEFLIYFQGNSAPDKSGLPSDRFSAERTGGSVSTLTIQRTQQEDSAVYLCASSLGQGIIDEQFFGPGTRLTVL.

This clone has only a few counts. The chain carries TRBV7-2 and TRBJ2-5; D remains unclear. CDR1 is SGHTA and CDR2 is FQGNSA in the germline V gene. Trimming shortened V by 1 base and J by 3 bases, and 9 bases separated the two germline ends. The CDR3 spans 14 residues. CDR3 DNA: TGTGCCAGCAGCTTAGGCCTAGTCAAAGAGACCCAGTACTTC. It specifies CASSLGLVKETQYF.

The genes are TRBV29-1 and TRBJ2-7, with 10 bases that match TRBD1. CDR1 and CDR2 from the germline V gene are SQVTM and ANQGSEA. The CDR3 contains 15 residues. With V trimmed by 4 bases and J by 0 bases, 6 bases remained unmatched. The CDR3: CSVAKGTGVSYEQYF. The CDR3 DNA follows: TGCAGCGTTGCCAAGGGGACAGGGGTCTCCTACGAGCAGTACTTC.

The chain employs TRBV7-2 and TRBJ2-6; D is unresolved. The CDR3 consists of 14 residues. Germline lookup yields CDR1 SGHTA and CDR2 FQGNSA. V lost 2 bases and J 3 bases, leaving 5 bases between the germline ends. CDR3 residues: CASSLLRGANVLTF. DNA of the CDR3: TGTGCCAGCAGCTTACTTCGTGGGGCCAACGTCCTGACTTTC.

The gene calls are TRBV9 and TRBJ2-1; 10 bases fit TRBD2. The length of the CDR3 is 15 residues. Germline V gene sequence: CDR1 SGDLS, CDR2 YYNGEE. Losses at the gene ends were 3 bases for V and 4 bases for J; bases not matched to a gene: 4. CDR3 sequence reads: CASSASSGSYNEQFF. The CDR3 DNA is TGTGCCAGCAGCGCTTCTAGCGGGAGTTACAATGAGCAGTTCTTC.

The chain joins TRBV7-3 to TRBJ2-2; no definite D call. V lost 5 bases, J lost 2 bases, and 6 bases lay in between. The CDR3 is 13 amino acids. Germline-derived CDR1 and CDR2 are SGHTA and FQGTGA. The CDR3 DNA sequence: TGTGCCAGCAGCACGAGTAACACCGGGGAGCTGTTTTTT. Residues: CASSTSNTGELFF.

The chain joins TRBV3-1 (or the pseudogene TRBV3-2) to TRBJ2-5; D is unresolved. This CDR3 has 14 amino acids. In germline, CDR1 is LGHDT, CDR2 YNNKEL (reference sequence). The V and J ends lost 1 base and 3 bases respectively, with 9 bases between them. DNA of the CDR3: TGTGCCAGCAGCCAAGGTCGGTTCGAAGAGACCCAGTACTTC. It specifies CASSQGRFEETQYF.

This clone has only a few counts. The CDR3 reads CASSPDRGETEAFF. The CDR3 nucleotides read TGTGCCAGCTCACCAGATCGGGGGGAGACTGAAGCTTTCTTT. This chain connects TRBV18 to TRBJ1-1; weak D call: TRBD1 (5 bases). Germline V gives CDR1 KGHSH, CDR2 LQKENI. The ends were cut back, 2 bases at V and 5 bases at J, with 12 bases in the middle. The CDR3 is made up of 14 amino acids.

This clone came up a few times. Here the CDR3 DNA reads TGTGCCAGCAGTTTAGCTTTGGGCAGGGGGTTGGTTGGCTACACCTTC. Amino acids: CASSLALGRGLVGYTF. The chain couples TRBV27 to TRBJ1-2; 7 nucleotides agree with TRBD1. This CDR3 has 16 amino acids. J was trimmed by 7 bases and V by 2 bases; bases with no gene match: 13. Looked up from germline, CDR1 is MNHEY and CDR2 is SMNVEV (reference sequence).

This sequence joins TRBV6-5 and TRBJ1-5; D gene unclear. CDR1 and CDR2 from the germline V gene are MNHEY and SVGAGI. The CDR3 is made up of 15 amino acids. V was cut by 7 bases and J by 2 bases, with 15 bases left in between. The CDR3 protein is CASKVGAGGNQPQHF. The CDR3 nucleotides are TGTGCCAGCAAAGTTGGAGCTGGAGGCAATCAGCCCCAGCATTTT.

The chain combines TRBV2 with TRBJ1-2, with 9 bases that match TRBD1. This CDR3 has 15 amino acids. V trimming: 3 bases; J trimming: 8 bases; junction bases outside the gene matches: 10. Germline V gene sequence: CDR1 SNHLY, CDR2 FYNNEI. DNA of the CDR3: TGTGCCAGCAGTGAGCTACAGGGGGCCGTGGGAGGCTACACCTTC. Translated: CASSELQGAVGGYTF.

Of note for this clone: The same CDR3 arises from other DNA sequences in this sample as well. CDR3 nucleotide sequence: TGCGCCAGCAGCTTGGGGGCTAGCGGAAGCACAGATACGCAGTATTTT. This codes for CASSLGASGSTDTQYF. V gene TRBV5-1 combines with J gene TRBJ2-3, with 7 bases matching TRBD2. V was pared by 0 bases and J by 0 bases, with 4 bases of the junction left unmatched. The V gene's germline CDR1 is SGHRS and CDR2 YFSETQ. The CDR3 spans 16 residues. The full variable domain, completed using reference TRBV5-1 and TRBJ2-3, is KAGVTQTPRYLIKTRGQQVTLSCSPISGHRSVSWYQQTPGQGLQFLFEYFSETQRNKGNFPGRFSGRQFSNSRSEMNVSTLELGDSALYLCASSLGASGSTDTQYFGPGTRLTVL.

The chain combines TRBV6-5 with TRBJ1-2; weak D call: TRBD1 (6 bases). The germline gives CDR1 MNHEY, CDR2 SVGAGI. The V end was cut by 6 bases, the J end by 5 bases, with 19 bases between. The CDR3 runs 15 residues. The CDR3 protein is CASRAGGLLMYGYTF. The CDR3 DNA is TGTGCCAGCAGGGCCGGGGGGCTCCTGATGTATGGCTACACCTTC.

The CDR3 loop reads CASSQPQAYGYTF. The CDR3 coding sequence is TGTGCCAGCTCACAACCTCAGGCCTATGGCTACACCTTC. V usage is TRBV18 and J usage is TRBJ1-2, with D hard to call. Germline CDR1 KGHSH, CDR2 LQKENI. The CDR3 sequence is 13 residues long. V shed 4 bases and J shed 4 bases, with 10 bases lying between them.

The rearrangement uses TRBV18 and TRBJ2-3, with 8 bases identical to TRBD2. From germline, CDR1 is KGHSH and CDR2 LQKENI. The CDR3 is 15 amino acids. J lost 2 bases, V lost 3 bases, and 4 bases had no gene match. CDR3 residues: CASSPSGAYTDTQYF. In DNA, the CDR3 is TGTGCCAGCTCACCTAGCGGGGCCTACACAGATACGCAGTATTTT.

This clone was counted a single time. The rearrangement joins TRBV20-1 to TRBJ1-2; 7 nucleotides agree with TRBD1. CDR1 is DFQATT, CDR2 SNEGSKA, per germline (reference sequence). V lost 3 bases, J lost 2 bases, and 9 bases stayed unmatched. The CDR3 totals 15 residues. The chain's CDR3 is CSASEQGKRNYGYTF. In nucleotides, the CDR3 is TGCAGTGCTAGTGAACAGGGGAAGAGAAACTATGGCTACACCTTC.